This entry describes one T cell receptor beta chain. As yet, its antigen is unknown. This record belongs to a study of cytomegalovirus exposure and HLA in healthy donors. Looking at the study overall: An early release of data contained approximately 85 million unique TCRs, which came from HLA-typed donors.

PCR amplification relied on 60 Vbeta primers (plus 13 Jbeta primers). Only in-frame clones appear in the TCRdb table, and some are missing; sequencing was by immunoSEQ multiplex PCR. The data hold just under 250,000 clones, with roughly 82% observed a single time. CDR1 GTSNPN and CDR2 SVGIG come from the germline V gene (reference sequence). Trimming cost V 7 bases and J 4 bases; bases outside gene matches: 8. This CDR3 comprises 14 residues. Study-level results: A later analysis appeared to link common viral pathogens to several of the most significant clusters.

V is TRBV30 and J is TRBJ1-5; 9 bases are shared with TRBD1. Sequences were obtained from PBMCs. The receptor was isolated from a woman aged 40-49 years in good health and CMV-seropositive. The CDR3 reads CAFQTGTGNQPQHF. As DNA, the CDR3 is TGTGCCTTCCAAACCGGGACAGGGAATCAGCCCCAGCATTTT.